These T cell receptor beta chains were read from a single sample in a study of T cells in Graves' hyperthyroidism and ophthalmopathy. MiXCR was run by TCRdb on the multiplex PCR reads, yielding one entry per CDR3 protein. The top ten clones hold roughly 16% of a sample with some 360,000 distinct CDR3 sequences, approximately 18% of them seen once. Sequencing used blood. All receptors come from a woman between 40 and 50 years old with Graves' ophthalmopathy. Both conserved end residues are trimmed from each CDR3.

V	J	CDR3
TRBV6-1	TRBJ2-7	ASSEVAVIYEQY
TRBV5-1	TRBJ2-7	ASSFGLLAGDLFEQY
TRBV27	TRBJ2-5	ASSTRTGATQY
TRBV20-1	TRBJ2-7	SASGDFSGRSEQY
TRBV6-5	TRBJ1-1	ASSSGRIVTEAF
TRBV7-2	TRBJ2-7	ASSLEPSGFYEQY
TRBV6-1	TRBJ1-2	AGSRDPNYGYT
TRBV6-1	TRBJ2-5	ASSVLAGGETQY
TRBV11-2	TRBJ1-2	ASSLDPAASYGYT
TRBV6-5	TRBJ1-5	ASSYSPGVDNQPQH
TRBV9	TRBJ2-1	ASSVQGGYNEQF
TRBV28	TRBJ2-5	ASTSQSGATDQY
TRBV7-8	TRBJ2-5	ASSSRPGTGPSGETQY
TRBV6-4	TRBJ1-2	ASSAGQGRLVNYGYT
TRBV6-5	TRBJ2-5	ASSLRGGETQY
TRBV6-2/TRBV6-3	TRBJ2-7	ASSAPGQAANEQY
TRBV6-1	TRBJ2-5	AGAFRYGETQY
TRBV6-1	TRBJ1-1	ASPRVGTYAC
TRBV20-1	TRBJ1-5	SARRKNQPQH
TRBV6-2/TRBV6-3	TRBJ2-5	AVTPDSDQETQY
TRBV12-3/TRBV12-4	TRBJ2-2	ASTPGQGVGTGELF
TRBV20-1	TRBJ2-5	SARQGVETQY
TRBV6-1	TRBJ2-2	ASSQPGTGVTGELF
TRBV7-2	TRBJ2-7	ASSLSRTGPYEQY
TRBV20-1	TRBJ2-5	SARGIVVETQY
TRBV19	TRBJ2-7	ASSIKREGPYEQY
TRBV9	TRBJ1-1	ASSVEAWGGMSTEAF
TRBV30	TRBJ2-7	AWSRGGGLQEQY
TRBV6-5	TRBJ2-7	ASSYSDDSYEQY
TRBV10-3	TRBJ1-2	AISEAGTNYGYT
TRBV4-1	TRBJ2-2	ASSHSGRGTGELF